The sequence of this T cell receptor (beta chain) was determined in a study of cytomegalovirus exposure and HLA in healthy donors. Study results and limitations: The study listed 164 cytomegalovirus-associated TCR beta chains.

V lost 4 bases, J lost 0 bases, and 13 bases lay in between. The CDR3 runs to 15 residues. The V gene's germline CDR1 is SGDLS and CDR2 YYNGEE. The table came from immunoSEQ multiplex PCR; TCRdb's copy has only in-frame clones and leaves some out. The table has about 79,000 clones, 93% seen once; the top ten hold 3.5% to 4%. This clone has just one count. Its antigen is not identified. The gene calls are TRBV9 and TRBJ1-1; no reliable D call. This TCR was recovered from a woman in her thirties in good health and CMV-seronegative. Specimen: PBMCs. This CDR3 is CASSPREIMNTEAFF. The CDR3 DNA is TGTGCCAGCAGCCCACGGGAGATAATGAACACTGAAGCTTTCTTT.